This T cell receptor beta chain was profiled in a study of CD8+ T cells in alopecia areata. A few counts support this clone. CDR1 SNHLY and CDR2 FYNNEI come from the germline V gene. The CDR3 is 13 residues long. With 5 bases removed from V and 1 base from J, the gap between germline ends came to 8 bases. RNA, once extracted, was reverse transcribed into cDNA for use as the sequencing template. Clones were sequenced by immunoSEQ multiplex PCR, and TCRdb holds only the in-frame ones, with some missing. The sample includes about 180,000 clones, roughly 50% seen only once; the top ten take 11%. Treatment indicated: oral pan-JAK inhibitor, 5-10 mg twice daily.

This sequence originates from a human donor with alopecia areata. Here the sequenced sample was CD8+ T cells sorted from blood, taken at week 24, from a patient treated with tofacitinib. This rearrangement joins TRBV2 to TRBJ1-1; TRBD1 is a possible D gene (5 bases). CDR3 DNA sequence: TGTGCCAGCAGTCCCGGGGCGAACACTGAAGCTTTCTTT. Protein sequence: CASSPGANTEAFF.